The rows below give T cell receptor beta chains drawn from one sample of a study of blood T cells in healthy people across ages. Using its own MiXCR run on the 5' RACE reads, TCRdb lists one record per CDR3 protein. This sample has 1.5 million to 2 million distinct CDR3 sequences, with 28% found just once. Specimen: blood. These receptor sequences come from a woman in her twenties or thirties in good health. The CDR3 runs from the conserved cysteine through the conserved F or W. Fields, in order: V gene, J gene, CDR3 length, CDR3 protein.

TRBV20-1	TRBJ2-1	14	CSAEQRVEVHEQFF
TRBV20-1	TRBJ2-3	14	CSALRASSTDTQYF
TRBV15	TRBJ1-3	15	CATSRDTVSGNTIYF
TRBV29-1	TRBJ2-5	14	CSVAGGQAQETQYF
TRBV5-4	TRBJ2-1	15	CASSLVLSPDGEQFF
TRBV14	TRBJ2-5	15	CASSPSGTVQETQYF
TRBV18	TRBJ1-6	12	CASSPPGSPPHF
TRBV5-1	TRBJ2-7	17	CASSLIGERLSSYEQYF
TRBV7-3	TRBJ2-7	15	CASRMSGTGAYEQYF
TRBV29-1	TRBJ2-3	12	CSVDRATDTQYF
TRBV12-3/TRBV12-4	TRBJ2-3	14	CASSLRLGTDTQYF
TRBV7-2	TRBJ1-1	13	CASSSDYSREAFF
TRBV29-1	TRBJ1-4	11	CSVGFGEKLFF
TRBV11-2	TRBJ2-3	15	CASGLGDGHTDTQYF
TRBV4-3	TRBJ2-1	16	CASSQDRTSGAREQFF
TRBV20-1	TRBJ2-3	15	CRAPGGTLSTDTQYF
TRBV29-1	TRBJ1-1	13	CSVAQGVNTEAFF
TRBV19	TRBJ2-5	21	CASRPGGLAVPGGSGQETQYF
TRBV12-3/TRBV12-4	TRBJ2-5	14	CASSPYPGTETQYF
TRBV24-1	TRBJ1-1	16	CAPDTGTIYPNTEAFF
TRBV12-3/TRBV12-4	TRBJ2-1	16	CASSLRGPSDYNEQFF
TRBV20-1	TRBJ2-1	14	CSANTGGVNNEQFF
TRBV5-5	TRBJ1-2	17	CASGPTVRGPDPYGYTF
TRBV2	TRBJ1-1	13	CASIVREGTEAFF
TRBV4-1	TRBJ2-3	14	CASSQAEEAGTQYF
TRBV5-1	TRBJ2-3	17	CASSLEVTSGGRDTQYF
TRBV27	TRBJ1-5	13	CASSLTGGVPQHF
TRBV9	TRBJ1-5	14	CASSVEGSLGPQHF
TRBV4-1	TRBJ1-5	15	CAGSQGGQPDQPQHF
TRBV3-1	TRBJ2-3	13	CASSQSWSGTQYF
TRBV7-2	TRBJ1-2	15	CASSPAGWGGYGYTF
TRBV12-3/TRBV12-4	TRBJ1-1	12	CASTRDFTEAFF
TRBV27	TRBJ2-6	16	CASRGTGSGGANVLTF
TRBV5-1	TRBJ2-1	14	CASSLLQGANEQFF
TRBV5-1	TRBJ2-5	15	CASSIRLAPSNEQYF
TRBV7-9	TRBJ2-1	13	CASEGSSYNEQFF
TRBV5-1	TRBJ2-2	15	CASSQGGSNTGELFF
TRBV12-3/TRBV12-4	TRBJ1-2	13	CASSPQGARGYTF
TRBV29-1	TRBJ2-5	13	CSVVVLAGETQYF
TRBV27	TRBJ2-7	15	CASSLQRGTTYEQYF
TRBV2	TRBJ2-1	16	CACSETRVSSYNEQFF
TRBV10-3	TRBJ1-1	13	CAIRGLRATEAFF
TRBV9	TRBJ2-1	16	CASRRLVSGAYNEQFF
TRBV9	TRBJ2-3	12	CASSVVQDTQYF
TRBV9	TRBJ2-1	16	CASSVVPTASYNEQFF
TRBV29-1	TRBJ2-2	15	CSAGSSGVNTGELFF